This T cell receptor (beta chain) was sequenced for a study of vaccination effects on CD4 cells after COVID-19. There are 16 residues in the CDR3. Germline V CDR1 and CDR2: MDHEN, SYDVKM. Losses at the gene ends were 5 bases for V and 7 bases for J; bases not matched to a gene: 11. Antigen-specific CD4+ T cell clonotypes were called by their expansion after viral peptide-pool culture in ViraFEST. The culture ran for roughly 10 days before CD4+ T cells were isolated. This individual contracted SARS-CoV-2 between March and December 2020, as verified by PCR. Each person got two doses of an mRNA SARS-CoV-2 vaccine, BNT162b2 or mRNA-1273. On this clone: As yet, its antigen is unknown.

TCRdb keeps only in-frame clones here, not all; method: immunoSEQ multiplex PCR. This sample has under 20,000 clones, with nearly 75% found just once. The chain has TRBV28 and TRBJ1-6; 7 bases fit TRBD1. The source was CD4+ T cells from PBMCs cultured with SARS-CoV-2 spike peptides, collected after COVID-19 vaccination. This sequence was found in a human donor who had a prior SARS-CoV-2 infection. The DNA for the CDR3 is TGTGCCAGCAGTGGGGAAGACAGGGCCGAGAATTCACCCCTCCACTTT. Its protein is CASSGEDRAENSPLHF.